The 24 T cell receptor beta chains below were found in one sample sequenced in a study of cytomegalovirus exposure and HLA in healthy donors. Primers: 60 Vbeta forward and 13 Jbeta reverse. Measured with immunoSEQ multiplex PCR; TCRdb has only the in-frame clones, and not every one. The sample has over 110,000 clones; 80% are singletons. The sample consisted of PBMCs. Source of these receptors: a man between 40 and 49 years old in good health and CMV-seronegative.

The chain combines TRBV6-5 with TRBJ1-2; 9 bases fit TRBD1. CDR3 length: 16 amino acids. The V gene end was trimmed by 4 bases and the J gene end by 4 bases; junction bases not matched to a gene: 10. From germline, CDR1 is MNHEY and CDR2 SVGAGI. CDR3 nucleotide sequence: TGTGCCAGCAGTTCCGATACAGGGGGCTTCCCCTATGGCTACACCTTC. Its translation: CASSSDTGGFPYGYTF.

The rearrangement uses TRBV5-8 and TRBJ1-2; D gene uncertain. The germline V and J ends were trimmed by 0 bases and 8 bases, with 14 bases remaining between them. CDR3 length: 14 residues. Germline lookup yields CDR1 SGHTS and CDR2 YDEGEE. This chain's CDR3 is CASSLEVGPWGYTF. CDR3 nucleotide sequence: TGTGCCAGCAGCTTGGAGGTGGGCCCGTGGGGCTACACCTTC.

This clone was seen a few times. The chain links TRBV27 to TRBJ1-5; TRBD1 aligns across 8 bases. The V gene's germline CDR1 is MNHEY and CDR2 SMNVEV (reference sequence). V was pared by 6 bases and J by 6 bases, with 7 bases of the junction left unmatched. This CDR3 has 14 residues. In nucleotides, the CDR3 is TGTGCCAGCAGCCTCGGACAGGGAGGTCAGCCCCAGCATTTT. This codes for CASSLGQGGQPQHF.

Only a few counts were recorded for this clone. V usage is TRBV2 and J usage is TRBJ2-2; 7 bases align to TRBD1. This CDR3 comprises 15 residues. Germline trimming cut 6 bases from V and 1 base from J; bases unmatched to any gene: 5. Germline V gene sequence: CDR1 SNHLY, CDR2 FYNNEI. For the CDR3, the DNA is TGTGCCAGCAGCCCGGACAGGAAGAACACCGGGGAGCTGTTTTTT. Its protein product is CASSPDRKNTGELFF.

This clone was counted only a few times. In nucleotides, the CDR3 is TGCAGCGTCAGTTACCGGACAGGGGCAGATACGCAGTATTTT. Translating gives CSVSYRTGADTQYF. The rearrangement uses TRBV29-1 and TRBJ2-3; 9 positions match TRBD1. V shed 6 bases, J shed 4 bases, and the junction held 8 bases outside the gene matches. Germline V gene lookup returns CDR1 SQVTM and CDR2 ANQGSEA. CDR3 size: 14 residues.

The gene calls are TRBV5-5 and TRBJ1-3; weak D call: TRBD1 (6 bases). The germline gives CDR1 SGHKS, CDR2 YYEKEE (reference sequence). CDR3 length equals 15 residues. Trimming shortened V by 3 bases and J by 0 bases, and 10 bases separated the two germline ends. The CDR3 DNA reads TGTGCCAGCAGCTCTAGGGGGAGCTCTGGAAACACCATATATTTT. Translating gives CASSSRGSSGNTIYF. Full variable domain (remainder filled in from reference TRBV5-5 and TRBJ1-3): DAGVTQSPTHLIKTRGQQVTLRCSPISGHKSVSWYQQVLGQGPQFIFQYYEKEERGRGNFPDRFSARQFPNYSSELNVNALLLGDSALYLCASSSRGSSGNTIYFGEGSWLTVV.

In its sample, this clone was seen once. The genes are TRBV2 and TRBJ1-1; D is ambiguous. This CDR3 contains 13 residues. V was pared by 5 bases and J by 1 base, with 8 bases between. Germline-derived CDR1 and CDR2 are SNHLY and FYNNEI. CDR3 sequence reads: CASSPDWNTEAFF. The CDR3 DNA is TGTGCCAGCAGTCCAGACTGGAACACTGAAGCTTTCTTT. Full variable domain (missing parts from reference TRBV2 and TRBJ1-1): EPEVTQTPSHQVTQMGQEVILRCVPISNHLYFYWYRQILGQKVEFLVSFYNNEISEKSEIFDDQFSVERPDGSNFTLKIRSTKLEDSAMYFCASSPDWNTEAFFGQGTRLTVV.

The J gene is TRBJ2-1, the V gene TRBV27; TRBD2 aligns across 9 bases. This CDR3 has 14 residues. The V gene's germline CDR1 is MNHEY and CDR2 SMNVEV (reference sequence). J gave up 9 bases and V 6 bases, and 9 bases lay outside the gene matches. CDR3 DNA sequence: TGTGCCAGCAGGGGGGGTAAGCGGGGGGTTGAGCAGTTCTTC. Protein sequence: CASRGGKRGVEQFF.

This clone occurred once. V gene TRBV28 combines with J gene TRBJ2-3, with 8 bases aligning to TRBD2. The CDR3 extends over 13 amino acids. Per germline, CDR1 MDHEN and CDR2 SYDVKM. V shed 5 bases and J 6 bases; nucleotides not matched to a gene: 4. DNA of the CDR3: TGTGCCAGCAGTAGCAGCGGGGGTGATACGCAGTATTTT. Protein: CASSSSGGDTQYF. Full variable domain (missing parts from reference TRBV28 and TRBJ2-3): DVKVTQSSRYLVKRTGEKVFLECVQDMDHENMFWYRQDPGLGLRLIYFSYDVKMKEKGDIPEGYSVSREKKERFSLILESASTNQTSMYLCASSSSGGDTQYFGPGTRLTVL.

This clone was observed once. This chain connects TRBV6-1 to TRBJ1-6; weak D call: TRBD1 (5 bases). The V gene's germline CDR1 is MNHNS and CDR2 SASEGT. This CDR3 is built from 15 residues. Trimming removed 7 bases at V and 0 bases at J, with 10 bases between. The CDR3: CASKQESSYNSPLHF. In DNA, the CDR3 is TGTGCCAGCAAACAGGAGAGCTCCTATAATTCACCCCTCCACTTT.

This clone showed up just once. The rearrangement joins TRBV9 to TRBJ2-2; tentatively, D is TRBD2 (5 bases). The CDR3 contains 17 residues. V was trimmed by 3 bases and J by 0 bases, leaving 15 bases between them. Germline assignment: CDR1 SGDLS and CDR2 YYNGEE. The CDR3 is CASSGYWESANTGELFF. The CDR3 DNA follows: TGTGCCAGCAGCGGATATTGGGAGTCCGCGAACACCGGGGAGCTGTTTTTT.

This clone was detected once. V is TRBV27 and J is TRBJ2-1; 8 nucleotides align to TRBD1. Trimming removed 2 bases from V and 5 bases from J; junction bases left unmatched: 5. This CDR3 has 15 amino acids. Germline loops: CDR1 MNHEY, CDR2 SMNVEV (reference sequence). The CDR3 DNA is TGTGCCAGCAGTTTAAGCCAGGGGGCGAACAATGAGCAGTTCTTC. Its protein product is CASSLSQGANNEQFF.

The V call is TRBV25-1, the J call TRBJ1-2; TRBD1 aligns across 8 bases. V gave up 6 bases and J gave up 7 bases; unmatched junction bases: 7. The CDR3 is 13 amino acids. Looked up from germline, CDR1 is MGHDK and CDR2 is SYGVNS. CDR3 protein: CASRTGEIGGYTF. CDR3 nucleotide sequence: TGTGCCAGCAGGACAGGGGAGATCGGTGGCTACACCTTC.

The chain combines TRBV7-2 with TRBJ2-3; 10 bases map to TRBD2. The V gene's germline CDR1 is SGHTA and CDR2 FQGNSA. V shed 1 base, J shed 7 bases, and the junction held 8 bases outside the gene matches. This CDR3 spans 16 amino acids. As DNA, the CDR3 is TGTGCCAGCAGCTTAGAGGCTAGCGGGGGAATTAATACGCAGTATTTT. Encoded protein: CASSLEASGGINTQYF.

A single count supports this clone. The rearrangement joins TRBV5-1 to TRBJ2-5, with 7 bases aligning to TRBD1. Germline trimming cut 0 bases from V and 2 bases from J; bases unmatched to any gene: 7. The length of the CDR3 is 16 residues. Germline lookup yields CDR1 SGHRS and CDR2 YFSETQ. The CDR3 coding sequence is TGCGCCAGCAGCTTGGGCATAAACAGGGGTCAAGAGACCCAGTACTTC. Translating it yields CASSLGINRGQETQYF.

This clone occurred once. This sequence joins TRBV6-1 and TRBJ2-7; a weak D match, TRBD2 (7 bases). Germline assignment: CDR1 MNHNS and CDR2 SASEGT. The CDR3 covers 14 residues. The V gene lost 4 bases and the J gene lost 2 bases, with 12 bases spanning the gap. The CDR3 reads CASSVEGGAYEQYF. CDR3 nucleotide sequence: TGTGCCAGCAGTGTAGAGGGGGGGGCCTACGAGCAGTACTTC.

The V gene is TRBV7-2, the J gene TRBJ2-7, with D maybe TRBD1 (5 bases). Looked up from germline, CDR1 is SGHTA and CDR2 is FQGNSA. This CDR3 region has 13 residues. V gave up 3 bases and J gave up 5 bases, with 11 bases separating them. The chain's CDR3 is CASSFYRGDEQYF. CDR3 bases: TGTGCCAGCAGCTTTTATAGGGGTGACGAGCAGTACTTC. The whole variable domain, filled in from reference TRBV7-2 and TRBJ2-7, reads GAGVSQSPSNKVTEKGKDVELRCDPISGHTALYWYRQSLGQGLEFLIYFQGNSAPDKSGLPSDRFSAERTGGSVSTLTIQRTQQEDSAVYLCASSFYRGDEQYFGPGTRLTVT.

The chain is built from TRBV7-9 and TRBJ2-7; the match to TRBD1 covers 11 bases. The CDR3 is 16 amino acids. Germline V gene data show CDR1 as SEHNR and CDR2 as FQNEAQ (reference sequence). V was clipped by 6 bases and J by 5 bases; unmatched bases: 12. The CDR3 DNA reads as TGTGCCAGCAGGGGGGGTGGGGACAGGGGGAGCAACGAGCAGTACTTC. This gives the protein CASRGGGDRGSNEQYF.

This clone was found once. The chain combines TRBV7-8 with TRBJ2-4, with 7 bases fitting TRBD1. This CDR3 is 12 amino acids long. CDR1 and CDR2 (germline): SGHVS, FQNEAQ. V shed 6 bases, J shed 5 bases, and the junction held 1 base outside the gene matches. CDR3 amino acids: CASSDRENIQYF. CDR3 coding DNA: TGTGCCAGCAGTGACAGGGAAAACATTCAGTACTTC.

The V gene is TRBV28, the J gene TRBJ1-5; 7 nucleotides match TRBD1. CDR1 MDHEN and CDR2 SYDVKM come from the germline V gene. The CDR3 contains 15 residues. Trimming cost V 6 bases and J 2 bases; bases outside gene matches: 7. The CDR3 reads CASRTDRVGNQPQHF. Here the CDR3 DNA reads TGTGCCAGCAGAACCGACAGGGTCGGCAATCAGCCCCAGCATTTT.

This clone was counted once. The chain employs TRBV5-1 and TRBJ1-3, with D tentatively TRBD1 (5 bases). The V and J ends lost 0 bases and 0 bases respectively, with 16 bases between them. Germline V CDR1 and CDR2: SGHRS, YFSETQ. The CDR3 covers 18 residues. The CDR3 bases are TGCGCCAGCAGCTTGGGCCGAGTATTGGGACTCTCTGGAAACACCATATATTTT. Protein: CASSLGRVLGLSGNTIYF.

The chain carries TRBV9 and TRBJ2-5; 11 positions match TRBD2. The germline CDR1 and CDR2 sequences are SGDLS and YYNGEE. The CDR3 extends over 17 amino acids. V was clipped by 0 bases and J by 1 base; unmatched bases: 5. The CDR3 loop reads CASSVDLAGGLQETQYF. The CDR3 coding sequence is TGTGCCAGCAGCGTAGATCTAGCGGGGGGACTCCAAGAGACCCAGTACTTC.

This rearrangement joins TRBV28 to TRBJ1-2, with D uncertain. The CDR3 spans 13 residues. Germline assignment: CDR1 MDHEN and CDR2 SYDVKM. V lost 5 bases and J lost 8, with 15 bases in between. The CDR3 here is CASSPTPWEGYTF. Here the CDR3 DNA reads TGTGCCAGCAGTCCAACCCCGTGGGAGGGCTACACCTTC.

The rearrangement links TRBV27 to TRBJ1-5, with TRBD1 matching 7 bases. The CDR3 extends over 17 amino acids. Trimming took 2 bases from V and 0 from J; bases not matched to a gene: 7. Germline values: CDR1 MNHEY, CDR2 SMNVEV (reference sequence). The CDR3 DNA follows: TGTGCCAGCAGTTTAACGGGCAGGGGGGATAGCAATCAGCCCCAGCATTTT. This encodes CASSLTGRGDSNQPQHF.